The 13 T cell receptor beta chains below were found in one sample sequenced in a study of T cells in Graves' hyperthyroidism and ophthalmopathy (dated by TCRdb to between 2017 and 2020). Library prep was done by multiplex PCR. Reads for this sample came from an Illumina HiSeq 2000. The TCR beta CDR3 regions were amplified from RNA transcripts. For the first round of RT-PCR on the TCR CDR3, the HTBI primer set was used together with the Qiagen OneStep RT-PCR kit. The public reads were reanalyzed by TCRdb: fastp trimming at Q25, MiXCR alignment, in-frame beta chains only. Here each entry gathers all rows of one CDR3 protein and keeps the most common genes and DNA. This sample is represented by a few hundred thousand distinct CDR3 sequences; 14% to 15% of them were singletons. About 31% of the sample comes from the top ten. The sequenced sample consisted of blood. These receptors originate from a woman aged 25 to 39 with Graves' hyperthyroidism.

The chain recombines TRBV5-4 with TRBJ1-1, with 9 bases fitting TRBD1. J was trimmed by 0 bases and V by 4 bases; bases with no gene match: 7. CDR3 length equals 16 residues. Germline assignment: CDR1 SGHNT and CDR2 YYREEE (reference sequence). This CDR3 is CASSIRDRAMNTEAFF. CDR3 nucleotides: TGTGCCAGCAGCATCCGGGACAGGGCAATGAACACTGAAGCTTTCTTT.

The chain recombines TRBV15 with TRBJ2-1; D possibly corresponds to TRBD1 (5 bases). V shed 0 bases and J shed 8 bases, with 5 bases lying between them. Germline assignment: CDR1 LNHNV and CDR2 YYDKDF (reference sequence). This CDR3 spans 12 amino acids. Here the CDR3 reads CATSRDRDEQFF. In DNA form, the CDR3 reads TGTGCCACCAGCAGAGACAGGGATGAGCAGTTCTTC. The variable domain in full, with the rest retrieved from reference TRBV15 and TRBJ2-1, is DAMVIQNPRYQVTQFGKPVTLSCSQTLNHNVMYWYQQKSSQAPKLLFHYYDKDFNNEADTPDNFQSRRPNTSFCFLDIRSPGLGDTAMYLCATSRDRDEQFFGPGTRLTVL.

In its sample, this clonotype was seen many times. The rearrangement uses TRBV5-1 and TRBJ2-7, with D unresolved. Per the germline V gene, CDR1 is SGHRS and CDR2 is YFSETQ. V dropped 1 base and J dropped 2 bases, with 4 bases sitting between them. This CDR3 spans 12 amino acids. CDR3 amino acids: CASSLYPYEQYF. CDR3 sequence (DNA): TGCGCCAGCAGCTTGTACCCCTACGAGCAGTACTTC.

This clonotype showed up many times. The V call is TRBV20-1, the J call TRBJ2-5; D gene uncertain. Germline V lookup: CDR1 DFQATT, CDR2 SNEGSKA (reference sequence). The length of the CDR3 is 13 residues. Deletions cut 3 bases from V and 7 bases from J, with 15 bases between. The CDR3 is CSASLVVAGTQYF. Here the CDR3 DNA reads TGCAGTGCTAGCCTCGTAGTAGCCGGGACCCAGTACTTC.

This chain connects TRBV28 to TRBJ2-1; 8 bases map to TRBD2. Trimming at V came to 3 bases and at J to 7 bases, leaving 8 bases not matched to a gene. The CDR3 consists of 15 residues. Germline CDR1 and CDR2: MDHEN and SYDVKM. The CDR3 sequence: CASSFASGSPNEQFF. CDR3 DNA: TGTGCCAGCAGTTTCGCGAGCGGGAGTCCTAATGAGCAGTTCTTC.

This clonotype came up many times. V gene TRBV29-1 combines with J gene TRBJ2-7; maybe TRBD2 (5 bases). This CDR3 is 15 amino acids long. The germline CDR1 and CDR2 sequences are SQVTM and ANQGSEA. V was trimmed by 1 base and J by 4 bases, leaving 17 bases between them. CDR3 loop: CSVEGGFTGRYEQYF. DNA of the CDR3: TGCAGCGTTGAAGGGGGTTTTACGGGAAGGTACGAGCAGTACTTC.

This clonotype has at least ten counts. CDR3 loop: CASSLDRGRSDTQYF. CDR3 sequence (DNA): TGTGCCAGCAGTCTCGACAGGGGGCGCTCAGATACGCAGTATTTT. The chain recombines TRBV12-3 or TRBV12-4 with TRBJ2-3; TRBD1 matches at 10 bases. The CDR3 is 15 amino acids. V dropped 5 bases and J dropped 4; count of bases not matched to a gene: 6.

This chain joins TRBV28 and TRBJ2-7; D is perhaps TRBD1 (7 bases). The V end was cut by 2 bases, the J end by 1 base, with 15 bases between. This CDR3 region has 16 residues. CDR1 and CDR2 (germline): MDHEN, SYDVKM. CDR3 coding DNA: TGTGCCAGCAGTTTAGGAGGGGGCGGACTGTCCTACGAGCAGTACTTC. It specifies CASSLGGGGLSYEQYF.

This clonotype has at least ten counts. The chain links TRBV11-2 to TRBJ2-5; 10 bases match TRBD2. The V gene end was trimmed by 5 bases and the J gene end by 3 bases; junction bases not matched to a gene: 12. From germline, CDR1 is SGHAT and CDR2 FQNNGV. This CDR3 has 17 amino acids. For the CDR3, the DNA is TGTGCCAGCAGCACGATCCGGGGACTAGCGCAAAAAGAGACCCAGTACTTC. Amino acid sequence: CASSTIRGLAQKETQYF.

There are many counts of this clonotype. This chain joins TRBV27 and TRBJ2-5, with D possibly TRBD2 on 6 matching bases. Trimming removed 2 bases from V and 1 base from J, with 11 bases in between. CDR1 and CDR2 (germline): MNHEY, SMNVEV (reference sequence). The CDR3 runs to 15 residues. CDR3 sequence: CASSLVGGIQETQYF. The CDR3 nucleotides read TGTGCCAGCAGTTTAGTGGGGGGTATCCAAGAGACCCAGTACTTC.

V gene TRBV7-2 combines with J gene TRBJ1-3; D is perhaps TRBD1 (5 bases). The CDR3 has 14 amino acids. V was clipped by 3 bases and J by 4 bases, with 10 bases between them. Germline CDR1 SGHTA, CDR2 FQGNSA. In DNA, the CDR3 is TGTGCCAGCAGCTTCACGGGACCGGGAAACACCATATATTTT. As protein: CASSFTGPGNTIYF.

This clonotype has a count of ten or more. The chain employs TRBV5-1 and TRBJ2-1; perhaps TRBD1 as D (6 bases). The germline CDR1 and CDR2 sequences are SGHRS and YFSETQ. This CDR3 has 16 amino acids. V lost 0 bases and J lost 0, with 10 bases in between. CDR3 bases: TGCGCCAGCAGCTTGGGTCTGGACAGCTCCTACAATGAGCAGTTCTTC. Protein: CASSLGLDSSYNEQFF.

This clonotype has only a few counts. J is TRBJ1-6 and V is TRBV4-2, with 9 bases matching TRBD1. CDR3 length: 15 residues. The V and J ends lost 0 bases and 7 bases, in that order; junction bases with no gene match: 1. The V gene's germline CDR1 is LGHNA and CDR2 YNFKEQ. CDR3 DNA: TGTGCCAGCAGCCAAGAACAGGGGGCGAATTCACCCCTCCACTTT. Translated: CASSQEQGANSPLHF.